Presented here are 20 T cell receptor beta chains from one specimen sequenced in a study of blood T cells in healthy people across ages. Then a second PCR, running about 7 to 11 cycles, was carried out with a sample-barcoded 5' primer and a J-beta primer mix. Using its own MiXCR run on the 5' RACE reads, TCRdb lists one record per CDR3 protein. Of about 1.5 million distinct CDR3 sequences in the sample, roughly two fifths were seen once. What was sequenced was blood. These receptor sequences come from a woman between 18 and 29 years old in good health.

This clonotype was recorded a few times. The rearrangement uses TRBV20-1 and TRBJ2-3; 12 bases fit TRBD2. V lost 2 bases and J lost 6; bases outside the gene matches: 3. The CDR3 covers 14 residues. Germline V lookup: CDR1 DFQATT, CDR2 SNEGSKA (reference sequence). The CDR3 region has the DNA TGCAGTGCTAGACGGACTAGCGGGAAGGATACGCAGTATTTT. Amino acid sequence: CSARRTSGKDTQYF.

The sample holds a few counts of this clonotype. V is TRBV13 and J is TRBJ2-3, with D possibly TRBD1 on 5 matching bases. The length of the CDR3 is 16 residues. The germline gives CDR1 PRHDT, CDR2 FYEKMQ (reference sequence). V gave up 5 bases and J gave up 2 bases, with 17 bases separating them. The CDR3 region is CASSVLRTLFTDTQYF. The CDR3 coding sequence is TGTGCCAGCAGCGTCCTTAGGACACTTTTCACAGATACGCAGTATTTT.

The chain combines TRBV11-2 with TRBJ2-4; TRBD2 matches 12 bases. The germline V gene encodes CDR1 SGHAT and CDR2 FQNNGV. The V gene end was trimmed by 5 bases and the J gene end by 8 bases; junction bases not matched to a gene: 10. The CDR3 is 16 residues long. CDR3 in DNA: TGTGCCAGCAGCCCGACTAGCGGGGGACACGGCCACATTCAGTACTTC. Translating gives CASSPTSGGHGHIQYF. Based on the CDR3 plus reference TRBV11-2 and TRBJ2-4, the full variable domain is EAGVAQSPRYKIIEKRQSVAFWCNPISGHATLYWYQQILGQGPKLLIQFQNNGVVDDSQLPKDRFSAERLKGVDSTLKIQPAKLEDSAVYLCASSPTSGGHGHIQYFGAGTRLSVL.

This clonotype occurred a few times. One end of the junction does not line up with germline, which may come from a read error. This chain connects TRBV12-3 or TRBV12-4 to TRBJ1-1; D gene unclear. The CDR3 loop spans 13 amino acids. Here the CDR3 reads CASSVAPQIRAFF. CDR3 sequence (DNA): TGTGCCAGCAGTGTAGCCCCCCAGATTCGGGCTTTCTTT.

This clonotype was detected ten times or more. This rearrangement joins TRBV4-1 to TRBJ2-3; 8 positions match TRBD2. This CDR3 is built from 17 residues. Germline CDR1 reads MGHRA; CDR2 reads YSYEKL. V shed 5 bases and J 2 bases; nucleotides not matched to a gene: 12. DNA of the CDR3: TGCGCCAGCAGCTCAGAGGGGACTAGATTCTACACAGATACGCAGTATTTT. Amino acid sequence: CASSSEGTRFYTDTQYF.

This clonotype has a handful of counts. This chain uses TRBV28 with TRBJ2-4; D is ambiguous. Trimming removed 4 bases at V and 5 bases at J, with 12 bases between. Germline CDR1 and CDR2: MDHEN and SYDVKM. The CDR3 loop spans 14 amino acids. The CDR3 DNA reads as TGTGCCAGCAGTTCACAAATTGGGGAAAACATTCAGTACTTC. Residues: CASSSQIGENIQYF.

The genes are TRBV20-1 and TRBJ2-1; 9 bases fit TRBD2. Trimming at V came to 5 bases and at J to 2 bases, leaving 7 bases not matched to a gene. The germline CDR1 and CDR2 sequences are DFQATT and SNEGSKA (reference sequence). The CDR3 extends over 15 amino acids. The CDR3 DNA is TGCAGTGCTGAATTAGCGGGGGTAACCTACAATGAGCAGTTCTTC. It encodes CSAELAGVTYNEQFF.

This chain connects TRBV27 to TRBJ2-3, with a weak D call TRBD2 (5 bases). V was shortened by 2 bases and J by 3 bases, with 9 bases between the two germline ends. Germline-derived CDR1 and CDR2 are MNHEY and SMNVEV (reference sequence). This CDR3 spans 14 amino acids. The CDR3 bases are TGTGCCAGCAGTTTAGCTGGGGAGACAGATACGCAGTATTTT. It is translated as CASSLAGETDTQYF.

A word on this clonotype: This may stem from a read error, because a much larger clone lies one nucleotide away. The rearrangement joins TRBV6-4 to TRBJ2-3, with no clear D. Looked up from germline, CDR1 is MRHNA and CDR2 is SNTAGT. CDR3 size: 15 residues. The CDR3 coding sequence is TGTGCCAACAGTGAGAGGCCAGAAGGTTCAGATACGCAGTATTTT. It encodes CANSERPEGSDTQYF.

This clonotype showed up just a few times. The rearrangement uses TRBV29-1 and TRBJ2-1; tentatively, D is TRBD2 (5 bases). The J call may not be correct, given that the DNA end is closer to TRBJ2-7. This CDR3 is 16 amino acids long. Germline CDR1 SQVTM, CDR2 ANQGSEA. CDR3 coding DNA: TGCAGCGTCTCCCTTATGGGGATGGGAGCCTACAATGAGCAGTACTTC. This encodes CSVSLMGMGAYNEQYF.

This clonotype was recorded many times. The J gene is TRBJ2-7, the V gene TRBV6-1, with 8 positions matching TRBD1. This CDR3 region has 15 residues. Unmatched junction bases numbered 8, after V lost 3 bases and J lost 4 bases. Germline V gene sequence: CDR1 MNHNS, CDR2 SASEGT. The CDR3 region has the DNA TGTGCCAGCAGTGAGATCACAGGGGGTTGGTACGAGCAGTACTTC. This encodes CASSEITGGWYEQYF.

The chain combines TRBV10-3 with TRBJ2-5, with D possibly matching TRBD2 (6 bases). V was pared by 0 bases and J by 4 bases, with 12 bases between. In germline, CDR1 is ENHRY, CDR2 SYGVKD. This CDR3 has 15 amino acids. CDR3 protein: CAISESRELSETQYF. For the CDR3, the DNA is TGTGCCATCAGTGAGTCGCGGGAACTTTCAGAGACCCAGTACTTC.

This sequence joins TRBV7-2 and TRBJ2-7; the match to TRBD2 covers 9 bases. The CDR3 runs 14 residues. V was clipped by 1 base and J by 7 bases; unmatched bases: 5. Germline V gene sequence: CDR1 SGHTA, CDR2 FQGNSA. In DNA, the CDR3 is TGTGCCAGCAGCTTAGTTGCGGGAGGGAAGGAGCAGTACTTC. Its translation is CASSLVAGGKEQYF.

This clonotype occurred a few times. This chain joins TRBV11-2 and TRBJ1-5; no definite D call. In germline, CDR1 is SGHAT, CDR2 FQNNGV. Deletions cut 5 bases from V and 0 bases from J, with 8 bases between. The CDR3 sequence is 14 residues long. The CDR3 loop is CASSDLYSNQPQHF. CDR3 DNA: TGTGCCAGCAGCGACCTTTATAGCAATCAGCCCCAGCATTTT.

This clonotype was observed a handful of times. J is TRBJ2-7 and V is TRBV4-3, with 10 positions matching TRBD1. Per germline, CDR1 LGHNA and CDR2 YSLEER. Losses at the gene ends were 0 bases for V and 3 bases for J; bases not matched to a gene: 2. This CDR3 has 15 residues. The CDR3 bases are TGCGCCAGCAGCCAAGAGACAGGGGGCAACTACGAGCAGTACTTC. It specifies CASSQETGGNYEQYF.

This clonotype was counted a few times. The chain carries TRBV7-2 and TRBJ2-4; no definite D call. From germline, CDR1 is SGHTA and CDR2 FQGNSA. The CDR3 spans 13 residues. The V and J ends lost 1 base and 15 bases respectively, with 16 bases between them. CDR3 loop: CASSLESVGQSYF. CDR3 in DNA: TGTGCCAGCAGCTTAGAAAGTGTAGGCCAGTCGTACTTC.

As to this clonotype: A much larger clone sits a single nucleotide away, making a read error possible. The rearrangement joins TRBV12-3 or TRBV12-4 to TRBJ2-1, with TRBD1 identical over 7 bases. Gene TRBJ2-7 matches the end of the DNA better, so the J call may be wrong. CDR3 length equals 15 residues. CDR3 protein: CASSLRQGTYNEQYF. The CDR3 DNA reads as TGTGCCAGCAGCCTGCGACAGGGCACCTACAATGAGCAGTACTTC.

This clonotype was found many times. V usage is TRBV29-1 and J usage is TRBJ2-1; TRBD1 agrees at 8 bases. V was pared by 6 bases and J by 0 bases, with 4 bases of the junction left unmatched. The CDR3 runs to 14 residues. Germline-derived CDR1 and CDR2 are SQVTM and ANQGSEA. For the CDR3, the DNA is TGCAGCGTAGGACAGGGCTCCTCCTACAATGAGCAGTTCTTC. The encoded protein is CSVGQGSSYNEQFF.

V is TRBV20-1 and J is TRBJ2-3, with D maybe TRBD1 (5 bases). Trimming pared 5 bases from V and 3 bases from J, leaving 18 bases between. Germline CDR1 is DFQATT and CDR2 is SNEGSKA (reference sequence). The length of the CDR3 is 15 residues. CDR3 coding DNA: TGCAGTGCTGGAAACCATCACAGGAGTACAGATACGCAGTATTTT. Its protein is CSAGNHHRSTDTQYF.

This clonotype was observed a few times. The chain recombines TRBV21-1 with TRBJ2-1; the D call in the table, TRBD1, was not verified against the DNA. TRBV21-1 is a documented pseudogene. The CDR3 covers 13 residues. CDR3 sequence: CASSKVRRHEQFF. CDR3 in DNA: TGTGCCAGCAGCAAAGTCAGGAGGCATGAGCAGTTCTTC.